This T cell receptor beta chain came from a study of diagnostic markers for celiac disease. The CDR3 has 15 amino acids. Germline CDR1 MGHDK, CDR2 SYGVNS. For each CDR3 protein, TCRdb gives one entry from its re-call of the reads, without DNA. This sample's table reports 7,000 to 9,500 distinct CDR3 sequences. This chain uses TRBV25-1 with TRBJ2-6; TCRdb returns TRBD1, unconfirmable since there is no DNA. The sequenced material came from either unsorted cells or a sorted T cell fraction (not recorded which). This TCR was sampled from a human donor. This table probably holds off-target reads from a library built for another chain. The CDR3 spells CASSDDRAGANVLTF. The full variable domain, completed using reference TRBV25-1 and TRBJ2-6, is EADIYQTPRYLVIGTGKKITLECSQTMGHDKMYWYQQDPGMELHLIHYSYGVNSTEKGDLSSESTVSRIRTEHFPLTLESARPSHTSQYLCASSDDRAGANVLTFGAGSRLTVL.